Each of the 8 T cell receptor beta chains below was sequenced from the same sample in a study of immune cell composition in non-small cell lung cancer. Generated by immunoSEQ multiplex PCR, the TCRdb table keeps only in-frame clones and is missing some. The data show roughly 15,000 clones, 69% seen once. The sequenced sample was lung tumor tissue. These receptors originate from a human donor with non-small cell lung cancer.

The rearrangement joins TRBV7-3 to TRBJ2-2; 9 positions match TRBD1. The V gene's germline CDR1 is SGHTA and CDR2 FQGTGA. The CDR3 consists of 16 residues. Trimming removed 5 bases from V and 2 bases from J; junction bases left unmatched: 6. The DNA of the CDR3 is TGTGCCAGCAGCCGGAAGACAGGGGGAAACACCGGGGAGCTGTTTTTT. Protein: CASSRKTGGNTGELFF.

CDR3 loop: CASSGQGVGSPLHF. The CDR3 DNA is TGCGCCAGCAGTGGACAGGGGGTTGGTTCACCCCTCCACTTT. The chain carries TRBV10-2 and TRBJ1-6, with TRBD1 matching over 9 bases. CDR3 length equals 14 residues. CDR1 and CDR2 (germline): WSHSY, SAAADI. Unmatched junction bases numbered 4, after V lost 4 bases and J lost 9 bases.

CDR3 coding DNA: TGTGCCAGCAGTGAGACCGGGACAGGGATAACCGGGGAGCTGTTTTTT. Amino acid sequence: CASSETGTGITGELFF. The chain employs TRBV2 and TRBJ2-2; 9 bases fit TRBD1. J lost 5 bases, V lost 3 bases, and 7 bases had no gene match. The V gene's germline CDR1 is SNHLY and CDR2 FYNNEI. This CDR3 has 16 amino acids. The variable domain in full, completed from reference TRBV2 and TRBJ2-2, reads EPEVTQTPSHQVTQMGQEVILRCVPISNHLYFYWYRQILGQKVEFLVSFYNNEISEKSEIFDDQFSVERPDGSNFTLKIRSTKLEDSAMYFCASSETGTGITGELFFGEGSRLTVL.

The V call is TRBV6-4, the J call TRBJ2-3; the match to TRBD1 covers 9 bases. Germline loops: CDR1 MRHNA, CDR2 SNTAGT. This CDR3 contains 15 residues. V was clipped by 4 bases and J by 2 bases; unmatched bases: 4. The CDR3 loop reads CASSVEQGATDTQYF. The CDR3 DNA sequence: TGTGCCAGCAGTGTAGAACAGGGGGCCACAGATACGCAGTATTTT.

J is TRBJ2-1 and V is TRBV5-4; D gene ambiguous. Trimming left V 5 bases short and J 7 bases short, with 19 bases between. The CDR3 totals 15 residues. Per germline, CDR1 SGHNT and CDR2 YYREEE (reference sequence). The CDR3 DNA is TGTGCCAGCAGTCACAACAGTCAACCCCTTAATGAGCAGTTCTTC. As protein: CASSHNSQPLNEQFF. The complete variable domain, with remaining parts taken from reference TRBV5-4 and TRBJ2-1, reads ETGVTQSPTHLIKTRGQQVTLRCSSQSGHNTVSWYQQALGQGPQFIFQYYREEENGRGNFPPRFSGLQFPNYSSELNVNALELDDSALYLCASSHNSQPLNEQFFGPGTRLTVL.

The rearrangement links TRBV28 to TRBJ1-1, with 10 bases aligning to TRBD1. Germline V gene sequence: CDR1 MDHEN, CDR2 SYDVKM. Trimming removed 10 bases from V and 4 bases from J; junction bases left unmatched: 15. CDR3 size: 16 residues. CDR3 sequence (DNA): TGTGCCATCTTTTCGGACAGGGGGTTAGGGGTCACTGAAGCTTTCTTT. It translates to CAIFSDRGLGVTEAFF. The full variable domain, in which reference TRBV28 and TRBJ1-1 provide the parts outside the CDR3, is DVKVTQSSRYLVKRTGEKVFLECVQDMDHENMFWYRQDPGLGLRLIYFSYDVKMKEKGDIPEGYSVSREKKERFSLILESASTNQTSMYLCAIFSDRGLGVTEAFFGQGTRLTVV.

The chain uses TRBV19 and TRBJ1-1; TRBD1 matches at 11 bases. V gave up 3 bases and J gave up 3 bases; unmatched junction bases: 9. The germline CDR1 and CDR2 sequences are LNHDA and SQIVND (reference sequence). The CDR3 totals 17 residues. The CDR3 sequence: CASSIAWTGGLDTEAFF. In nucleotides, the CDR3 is TGTGCCAGTAGTATCGCCTGGACAGGGGGCTTAGACACTGAAGCTTTCTTT. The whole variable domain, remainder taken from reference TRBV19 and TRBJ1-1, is DGGITQSPKYLFRKEGQNVTLSCEQNLNHDAMYWYRQDPGQGLRLIYYSQIVNDFQKGDIAEGYSVSREKKESFPLTVTSAQKNPTAFYLCASSIAWTGGLDTEAFFGQGTRLTVV.

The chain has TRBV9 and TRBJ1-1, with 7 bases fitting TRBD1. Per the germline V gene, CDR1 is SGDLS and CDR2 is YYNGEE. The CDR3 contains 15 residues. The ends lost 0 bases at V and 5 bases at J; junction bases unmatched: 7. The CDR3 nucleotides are TGTGCCAGCAGCGTAGCAGGCCAGGGGGATACTGAAGCTTTCTTT. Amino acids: CASSVAGQGDTEAFF.